This T cell receptor (beta chain) was observed in a study of blood T cells in healthy people across ages. V lost 0 bases, J lost 0 bases, and 2 bases stayed unmatched. Germline lookup yields CDR1 MNHEY and CDR2 SMNVEV (reference sequence). CDR3 length equals 16 residues. Through a sample-barcoded 5' primer and a J-beta primer mix, a second PCR was run for roughly 6 to 12 cycles. TCRdb independently ran MiXCR on the 5' RACE reads; one entry per CDR3 protein. The data show about 640,000 distinct CDR3 sequences, approximately 50% seen once. The chain uses TRBV27 and TRBJ2-3; 8 nucleotides line up with TRBD2. The sample consisted of blood. The sequence was collected from a man between 60 and 75 years old in good health. CDR3 sequence reads: CASSLSSGASTDTQYF. CDR3 nucleotides: TGTGCCAGCAGTTTATCTAGCGGGGCGAGCACAGATACGCAGTATTTT.